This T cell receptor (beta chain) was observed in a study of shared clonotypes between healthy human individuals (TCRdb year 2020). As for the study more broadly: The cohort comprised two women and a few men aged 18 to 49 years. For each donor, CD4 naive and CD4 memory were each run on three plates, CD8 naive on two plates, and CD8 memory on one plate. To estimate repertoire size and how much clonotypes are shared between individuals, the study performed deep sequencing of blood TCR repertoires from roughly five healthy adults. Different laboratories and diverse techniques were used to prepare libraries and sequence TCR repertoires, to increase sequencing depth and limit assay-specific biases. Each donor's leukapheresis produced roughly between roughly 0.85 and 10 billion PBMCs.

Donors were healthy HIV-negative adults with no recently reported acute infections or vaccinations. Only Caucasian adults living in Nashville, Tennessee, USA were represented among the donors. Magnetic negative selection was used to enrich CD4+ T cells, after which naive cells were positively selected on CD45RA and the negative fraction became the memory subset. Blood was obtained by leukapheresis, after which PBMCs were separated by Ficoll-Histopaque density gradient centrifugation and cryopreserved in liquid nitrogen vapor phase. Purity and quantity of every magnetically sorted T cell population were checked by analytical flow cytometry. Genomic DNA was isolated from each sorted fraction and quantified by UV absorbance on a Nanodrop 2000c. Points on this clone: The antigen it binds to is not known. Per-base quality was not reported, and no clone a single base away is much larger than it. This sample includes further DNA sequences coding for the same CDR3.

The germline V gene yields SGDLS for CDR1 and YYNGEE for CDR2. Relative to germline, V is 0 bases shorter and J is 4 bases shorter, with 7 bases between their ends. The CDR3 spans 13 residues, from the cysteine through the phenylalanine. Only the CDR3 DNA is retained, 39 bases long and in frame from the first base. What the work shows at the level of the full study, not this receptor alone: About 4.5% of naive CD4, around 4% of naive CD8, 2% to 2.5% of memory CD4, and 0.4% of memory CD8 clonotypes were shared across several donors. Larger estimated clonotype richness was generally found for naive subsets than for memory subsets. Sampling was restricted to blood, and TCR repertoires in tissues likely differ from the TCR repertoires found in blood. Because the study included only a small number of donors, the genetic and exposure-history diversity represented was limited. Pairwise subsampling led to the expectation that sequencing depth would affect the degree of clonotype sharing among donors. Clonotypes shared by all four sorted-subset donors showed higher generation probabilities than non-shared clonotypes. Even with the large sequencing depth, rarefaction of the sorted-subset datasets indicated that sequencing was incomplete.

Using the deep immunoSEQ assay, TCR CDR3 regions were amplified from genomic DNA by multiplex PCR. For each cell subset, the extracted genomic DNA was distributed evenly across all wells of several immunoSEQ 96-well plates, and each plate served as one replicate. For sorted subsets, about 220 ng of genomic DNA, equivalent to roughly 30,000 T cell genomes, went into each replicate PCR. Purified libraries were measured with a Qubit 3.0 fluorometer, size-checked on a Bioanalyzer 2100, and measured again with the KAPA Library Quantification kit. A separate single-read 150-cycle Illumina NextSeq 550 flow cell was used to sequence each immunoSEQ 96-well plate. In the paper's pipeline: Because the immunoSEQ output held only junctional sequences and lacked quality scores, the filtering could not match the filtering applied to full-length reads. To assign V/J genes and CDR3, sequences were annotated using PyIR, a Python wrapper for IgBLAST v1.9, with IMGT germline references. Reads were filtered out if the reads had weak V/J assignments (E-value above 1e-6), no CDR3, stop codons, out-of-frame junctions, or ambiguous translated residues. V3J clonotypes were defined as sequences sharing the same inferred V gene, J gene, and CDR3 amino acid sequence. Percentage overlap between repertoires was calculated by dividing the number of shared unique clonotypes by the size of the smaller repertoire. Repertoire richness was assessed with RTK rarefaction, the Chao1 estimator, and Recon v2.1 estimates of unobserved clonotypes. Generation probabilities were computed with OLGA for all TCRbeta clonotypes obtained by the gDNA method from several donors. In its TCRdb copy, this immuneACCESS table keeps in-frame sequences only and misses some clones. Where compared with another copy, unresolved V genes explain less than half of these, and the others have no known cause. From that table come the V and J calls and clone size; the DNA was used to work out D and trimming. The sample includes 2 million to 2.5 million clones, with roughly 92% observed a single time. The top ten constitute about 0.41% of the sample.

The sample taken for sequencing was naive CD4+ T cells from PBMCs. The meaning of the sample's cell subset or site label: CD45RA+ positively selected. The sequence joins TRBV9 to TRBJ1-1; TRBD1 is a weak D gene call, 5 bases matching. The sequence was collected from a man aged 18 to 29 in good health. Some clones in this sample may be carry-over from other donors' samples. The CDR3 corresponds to CASSVVRGTEAFF. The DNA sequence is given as TGTGCCAGCAGCGTAGTAAGGGGCACTGAAGCTTTCTTT.